The 2 T cell receptor beta chains in this list originate from one sample, sequenced in a study of blood T cells in healthy people across ages. It was with a sample-barcoded 5' primer and a J-beta primer mix that a second PCR of roughly 6 to 12 cycles was run. TCRdb re-analysed the 5' RACE reads in MiXCR, keeping a single row per CDR3 protein. The sample yields about 630,000 distinct CDR3 sequences, roughly 20% seen once. Sequenced: blood. The receptor source for this set is a man aged 70-80 years in good health.

Only a few counts were recorded for this clonotype. V gene TRBV7-9 combines with J gene TRBJ2-5, with a tentative D call TRBD1 (6 bases). Germline CDR1 is SEHNR and CDR2 is FQNEAQ (reference sequence). The CDR3 consists of 14 residues. The V gene lost 5 bases and the J gene lost 0 bases, with 10 bases spanning the gap. CDR3 residues: CASSHYRDQETQYF. The CDR3 coding sequence is TGTGCCAGCAGCCACTACAGGGACCAAGAGACCCAGTACTTC.

This clonotype was seen a few times. This sequence joins TRBV12-3 or TRBV12-4 and TRBJ2-2, with D perhaps matching TRBD1 (5 bases). The V end lost 0 bases, the J end lost 4 bases, and 12 bases lay between the germline ends. This CDR3 comprises 16 residues. CDR3 nucleotides: TGTGCCAGCAGTTTAGCCGGCAGGGCCGCCACCGGGGAGCTGTTTTTT. Amino acids: CASSLAGRAATGELFF.